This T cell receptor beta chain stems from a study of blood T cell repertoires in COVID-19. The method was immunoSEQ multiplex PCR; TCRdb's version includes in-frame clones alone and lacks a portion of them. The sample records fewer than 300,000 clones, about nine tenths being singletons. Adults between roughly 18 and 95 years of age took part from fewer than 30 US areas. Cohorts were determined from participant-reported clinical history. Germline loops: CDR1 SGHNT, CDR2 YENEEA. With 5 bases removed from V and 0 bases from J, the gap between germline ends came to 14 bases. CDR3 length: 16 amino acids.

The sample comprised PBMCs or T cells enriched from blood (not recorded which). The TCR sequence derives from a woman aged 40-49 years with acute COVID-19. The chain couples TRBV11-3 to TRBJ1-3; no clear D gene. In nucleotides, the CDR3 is TGTGCCAGCAGCCGGGGAAGGGATATCTCTGGAAACACCATATATTTT. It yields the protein CASSRGRDISGNTIYF.